What follows are 31 T cell receptor beta chains derived from one specimen sequenced in a study of post-analysis software for immune sequencing data. No antigen is known for these receptors. The TCR beta cDNA libraries carried unique molecular identifiers. TCRdb called the PCR reads again in MiXCR, with one record for every CDR3 protein. The profile covers 180,000 or so distinct CDR3 sequences, with 25% to 35% appearing a single time and more than 3% taken by the ten largest. Study-level findings and limits: Among roughly five TRBV segments more frequent in patients than controls were TRBV5-6, TRBV5-1 and TRBV20-1.

Sequencing input: blood. Receptors originate from a girl younger than 18 with multiple sclerosis.

J is TRBJ1-3 and V is TRBV2; D is perhaps TRBD1 (6 bases). In germline, CDR1 is SNHLY, CDR2 FYNNEI. The CDR3 is made up of 14 amino acids. The V gene lost 8 bases and the J gene lost 1 base, with 12 bases spanning the gap. This CDR3 is CASRGGNSGNTIYF. CDR3 DNA sequence: TGTGCCAGCCGGGGGGGCAATTCTGGAAACACCATATATTTT. Together with reference TRBV2 and TRBJ1-3, the CDR3 gives the full variable domain: EPEVTQTPSHQVTQMGQEVILRCVPISNHLYFYWYRQILGQKVEFLVSFYNNEISEKSEIFDDQFSVERPDGSNFTLKIRSTKLEDSAMYFCASRGGNSGNTIYFGEGSWLTVV.

The rearrangement links TRBV20-1 to TRBJ2-1; tentatively, D is TRBD1 or TRBD2 (6 bases each). The ends were cut back, 1 base at V and 2 bases at J, with 15 bases in the middle. This CDR3 is 16 amino acids long. Germline V gene data show CDR1 as DFQATT and CDR2 as SNEGSKA (reference sequence). The CDR3 nucleotides are TGCAGTGCTAGAGGGGGGGCAGCAAAAACCTACAATGAGCAGTTCTTC. This codes for CSARGGAAKTYNEQFF.

The table lists this clonotype with many counts. J is TRBJ2-5 and V is TRBV20-1; tentatively, D is TRBD1 or TRBD2 (5 bases each). CDR1 is DFQATT and CDR2 is SNEGSKA in the germline V gene (reference sequence). V was cut by 5 bases and J by 1 base, with 11 bases left in between. The CDR3 has 13 residues. The CDR3 nucleotides read TGCAGTGCTGTTGGGACCCGCCAAGAGACCCAGTACTTC. Amino acid sequence: CSAVGTRQETQYF.

Many counts were recorded for this clonotype. The gene calls are TRBV20-1 and TRBJ2-5; the D gene is possibly TRBD2 (6 bases). Germline-derived CDR1 and CDR2 are DFQATT and SNEGSKA (reference sequence). The CDR3 runs to 13 residues. V lost 5 bases, J lost 3 bases, and 13 bases lay in between. CDR3 residues: CSASQRREETQYF. CDR3 in DNA: TGCAGTGCTTCCCAAAGGAGGGAAGAGACCCAGTACTTC.

This clonotype was detected many times. The J gene is TRBJ2-3, the V gene TRBV4-2, with 8 positions matching TRBD2. Per germline, CDR1 LGHNA and CDR2 YNFKEQ. V dropped 1 base and J dropped 0; count of bases not matched to a gene: 3. The CDR3 totals 16 residues. CDR3 loop: CASSQAGTSSTDTQYF. CDR3 nucleotide sequence: TGTGCCAGCAGCCAAGCCGGGACTAGTAGCACAGATACGCAGTATTTT.

This chain connects TRBV12-3 or TRBV12-4 to TRBJ2-7, with a tentative D call TRBD2 (5 bases). The CDR3 contains 13 residues. V dropped 7 bases and J dropped 3 bases, with 13 bases sitting between them. CDR3 nucleotides: TGTGCCAGCAAAGGAGGAAGAGACTACGAGCAGTACTTC. Protein: CASKGGRDYEQYF.

This clonotype has more than one count but fewer than ten. The rearrangement links TRBV12-3 or TRBV12-4 to TRBJ1-6; D not resolved. The CDR3 length is 16 residues. Trimming took 4 bases from V and 0 from J, leaving 10 bases between them. The CDR3 sequence: CASSWTPHSYNSPLHF. The CDR3 nucleotides are TGTGCCAGCAGTTGGACTCCCCACTCCTATAATTCACCCCTCCACTTT.

This clonotype was observed many times. The chain couples TRBV20-1 to TRBJ1-5; D call uncertain. Trimming stripped 3 bases from V and 2 bases from J, with 8 bases between. CDR1 DFQATT and CDR2 SNEGSKA come from the germline V gene (reference sequence). This CDR3 has 13 amino acids. As DNA, the CDR3 is TGCAGTGCTAGTCGCTCAGGCAATCAGCCCCAGCATTTT. This sequence encodes CSASRSGNQPQHF.

At least ten counts were recorded for this clonotype. This chain connects TRBV7-2 to TRBJ2-5, with 7 bases that match TRBD2. The J segment lost 1 base and the V segment lost 3 bases, leaving 8 bases of the junction unmatched. This CDR3 is built from 16 residues. CDR1 is SGHTA, CDR2 FQGNSA, per germline. In DNA form, the CDR3 reads TGTGCCAGCAGCTTGATCGGACTAGAGGGCCAAGAGACCCAGTACTTC. Residues: CASSLIGLEGQETQYF.

The table lists this clonotype with many counts. The chain has TRBV20-1 and TRBJ1-2, with D possibly being TRBD1 (5 bases). The germline V and J ends were trimmed by 2 bases and 7 bases, with 11 bases remaining between them. This CDR3 region has 12 residues. Per germline, CDR1 DFQATT and CDR2 SNEGSKA (reference sequence). In DNA form, the CDR3 reads TGCAGTGCTAGACAGGGATCCTCTGGCTACACCTTC. It yields the protein CSARQGSSGYTF.

In regard to this clonotype: A much larger clone is a single base away; this may be a read error. This CDR3 reads CASSPPIGGEQFF. CDR3 nucleotide sequence: TGTGCCAGCAGCCCCCCCATAGGAGGTGAGCAGTTCTTC. The rearrangement links TRBV5-6 to TRBJ2-1, with D possibly matching TRBD2 (5 bases). Between the trimmed V and J ends, which lost 4 bases and 9 bases, there was a span of 14 bases. The CDR3 runs to 13 residues. Per germline, CDR1 SGHDT and CDR2 YYEEEE.

This clonotype was seen only once. Being one base from a much bigger clone, this may be a read error. The J gene is TRBJ2-1, the V gene TRBV5-1, with D perhaps matching TRBD2 (6 bases). This CDR3 spans 18 amino acids. The V gene lost 0 bases and the J gene lost 10 bases, with 26 bases spanning the gap. Germline-derived CDR1 and CDR2 are SGHRS and YFSETQ. CDR3 sequence (DNA): TGCGCCAGCAGCTTGGCCCGTCGTTTCGGGGGAAACTCCTGCGAGCAGTTCTTC. It is translated as CASSLARRFGGNSCEQFF.

This clonotype was detected many times. V and J are TRBV7-8 and TRBJ2-4; D is unclear. The CDR3 covers 17 residues. Germline V gene data show CDR1 as SGHVS and CDR2 as FQNEAQ. The V gene lost 5 bases and the J gene lost 2 bases, with 19 bases spanning the gap. CDR3 loop: CASSPTLTPNSKNIQYF. CDR3 nucleotides: TGTGCCAGCAGCCCGACTTTGACACCGAATTCCAAAAACATTCAGTACTTC.

This clonotype was seen a few times. The chain uses TRBV6-6 and TRBJ2-1, with TRBD2 matching 10 bases. The CDR3 sequence is 14 residues long. Germline values: CDR1 MNHNY, CDR2 SVGAGI (reference sequence). Trimming took 3 bases from V and 9 from J; bases not matched to a gene: 5. The CDR3 DNA reads as TGTGCCAGCAGTTATTCTAGCGGGGGTAGTGAGCAGTTCTTC. It yields the protein CASSYSSGGSEQFF.

At least ten counts were recorded for this clonotype. The V call is TRBV15, the J call TRBJ2-3; the D gene is possibly TRBD1 (6 bases). Deletions cut 5 bases from V and 3 bases from J, with 9 bases between. CDR3 length: 13 residues. CDR1 is LNHNV and CDR2 is YYDKDF in the germline V gene (reference sequence). CDR3 sequence reads: CATSPTGTDTQYF. As DNA, the CDR3 is TGTGCCACCAGCCCTACAGGGACAGATACGCAGTATTTT. Drawing the rest from reference TRBV15 and TRBJ2-3, the complete variable domain is DAMVIQNPRYQVTQFGKPVTLSCSQTLNHNVMYWYQQKSSQAPKLLFHYYDKDFNNEADTPDNFQSRRPNTSFCFLDIRSPGLGDTAMYLCATSPTGTDTQYFGPGTRLTVL.

This chain joins TRBV7-2 and TRBJ2-3; tentative D call: TRBD2 (6 bases). CDR3 length: 16 amino acids. In germline, CDR1 is SGHTA, CDR2 FQGNSA. The V gene lost 1 base and the J gene lost 0 bases, with 11 bases spanning the gap. The CDR3 reads CASSLEGGTSTDTQYF. Here the CDR3 DNA reads TGTGCCAGCAGCTTAGAGGGCGGGACTAGCACAGATACGCAGTATTTT.

The sample holds many counts of this clonotype. This chain uses TRBV5-1 with TRBJ2-1; the D gene is possibly TRBD2 (5 bases). Germline V lookup: CDR1 SGHRS, CDR2 YFSETQ. The CDR3 sequence is 15 residues long. V lost 2 bases to trimming and J lost 5 bases, with 14 bases between them. In nucleotides, the CDR3 is TGCGCCAGCAGCTTCAGTTGGCGGGTCAACAATGAGCAGTTCTTC. Its translation is CASSFSWRVNNEQFF.

With respect to this clonotype: This may be a read error: a much more frequent sequence differs by one nucleotide. The V and J genes are TRBV20-1 and TRBJ2-5; 10 positions match TRBD2. From germline, CDR1 is DFQATT and CDR2 SNEGSKA (reference sequence). There are 12 residues in the CDR3. CDR3 loop: CSARIAGGPKCF. CDR3 in DNA: TGCAGTGCTAGGATAGCGGGAGGTCCAAAGTGCTTC.

The CDR3 loop is CASSLEGTGEQFF. In nucleotides, the CDR3 is TGTGCCAGCAGCTTGGAGGGGACAGGTGAGCAGTTCTTC. The chain links TRBV5-6 to TRBJ2-1, with 8 bases fitting TRBD1. V lost 0 bases to trimming and J lost 9 bases; unmatched junction nucleotides: 2. The CDR3 has 13 residues. Germline V gene data show CDR1 as SGHDT and CDR2 as YYEEEE.

This clonotype was detected a few times. The V gene is TRBV12-3 or TRBV12-4, the J gene TRBJ1-6; TRBD1 matches 7 bases. V lost 1 base and J lost 7; bases outside the gene matches: 1. The CDR3 is made up of 14 amino acids. This CDR3 is CASSLETGNSPLHF. CDR3 DNA: TGTGCCAGCAGTTTAGAGACAGGGAATTCACCCCTCCACTTT.

The CDR3 region is CASTLIGELDGNSPLHF. DNA of the CDR3: TGTGCCAGCACTCTCATAGGGGAGTTGGATGGTAATTCACCCCTCCACTTT. The chain couples TRBV28 to TRBJ1-6; a weak D match, TRBD1 (5 bases). This CDR3 spans 17 amino acids. Germline-derived CDR1 and CDR2 are MDHEN and SYDVKM. V was clipped by 7 bases and J by 6 bases, with 22 bases between them.

There are a few counts of this clonotype. The chain has TRBV7-2 and TRBJ1-6; tentatively, D is TRBD1 (6 bases). The CDR3 totals 20 residues. In germline, CDR1 is SGHTA, CDR2 FQGNSA. V shed 3 bases and J shed 0 bases, with 21 bases lying between them. For the CDR3, the DNA is TGTGCCAGCAGCTTTTTTGCCCCGAGGACAGTGTACTCCTATAATTCACCCCTCCACTTT. Its protein product is CASSFFAPRTVYSYNSPLHF.

The chain has TRBV5-4 and TRBJ1-1, with a tentative D call TRBD1 (6 bases). Germline V gene lookup returns CDR1 SGHNT and CDR2 YYREEE (reference sequence). This CDR3 contains 13 residues. V lost 4 bases to trimming and J lost 10 bases, with 17 bases between them. The CDR3 region is CASSPQGPGGAFF. CDR3 in DNA: TGTGCCAGCAGCCCCCAGGGGCCCGGGGGAGCTTTCTTT.

As for this clonotype: One end of the junction does not line up with germline, which may come from a read error. The rearrangement links TRBV7-2 to TRBJ2-4; no reliable D call. Judging by the DNA end, TRBJ2-7 fits better; the J call may be wrong. The CDR3 is made up of 15 amino acids. Germline loops: CDR1 SGHTA, CDR2 FQGNSA. DNA for the CDR3: TGTGGCAGCAGCCCCCCGGGTTTCGCCCCCTACGAGCAGTACTTC. Amino acids: CGSSPPGFAPYEQYF.

This clonotype has more than one count but fewer than ten. The rearrangement joins TRBV19 to TRBJ2-5, with D possibly TRBD2 on 6 matching bases. The closer fit of TRBJ2-7 to the DNA end suggests the J call may be wrong. This CDR3 contains 15 residues. The V gene's germline CDR1 is LNHDA and CDR2 SQIVND (reference sequence). The CDR3 is CASSISWREEGEQYF. Here the CDR3 DNA reads TGTGCCAGTAGTATAAGTTGGCGGGAAGAGGGCGAGCAGTACTTC.

This clonotype was counted ten times or more. The chain links TRBV4-1 to TRBJ2-7; D is tentatively TRBD1 or TRBD2 (5 bases each). Germline CDR1 and CDR2: MGHRA and YSYEKL. The CDR3 is 14 amino acids. Trimming took 2 bases from V and 2 from J, leaving 10 bases between them. The CDR3 loop is CASSQYQGAYEQYF. CDR3 sequence (DNA): TGCGCCAGCAGCCAATACCAGGGAGCCTACGAGCAGTACTTC.

This clonotype was observed a handful of times. The genes are TRBV29-1 and TRBJ1-1; the D is unclear. CDR3 size: 10 residues. The ends were cut back, 4 bases at V and 4 bases at J, with 4 bases in the middle. The germline gives CDR1 SQVTM, CDR2 ANQGSEA. CDR3 loop: CSVVGTEAFF. The CDR3 DNA sequence: TGCAGCGTTGTGGGCACTGAAGCTTTCTTT.

About this clonotype: This may arise from a read error, as a much more abundant clone is one base away. The rearrangement uses TRBV6-2 or TRBV6-3 and TRBJ2-3; a possible D gene is TRBD2 (5 bases). The CDR3 covers 14 residues. Germline CDR1 is MNHEY and CDR2 is SVGEGT. Between the trimmed V and J ends, which lost 6 bases and 4 bases, there was a span of 14 bases. CDR3 sequence (DNA): TGTGCCAGCAGCCGACTATACATGGCAGATACGCAGTATTTT. This codes for CASSRLYMADTQYF.

As concerns this clonotype: A single base separates this from a much larger clone, so it may be a read error. This chain joins TRBV29-1 and TRBJ2-3, with a possible D match to TRBD1 (5 bases). This CDR3 is built from 15 residues. V lost 8 bases to trimming and J lost 0 bases, with 18 bases between them. Germline V CDR1 and CDR2: SQVTM, ANQGSEA. The CDR3 DNA follows: TGCAGCATTGGTGGGGCAGGCACTAGCACAGATACGCAGTATTTT. Protein: CSIGGAGTSTDTQYF.

This clonotype was detected ten times or more. V gene TRBV5-1 combines with J gene TRBJ2-7, with 8 bases identical to TRBD1. The CDR3 extends over 14 amino acids. Unmatched junction bases numbered 6, after V lost 5 bases and J lost 2 bases. Germline lookup yields CDR1 SGHRS and CDR2 YFSETQ. The chain's CDR3 is CASSNEGQAYEQYF. In DNA form, the CDR3 reads TGCGCCAGCAGTAATGAGGGACAGGCCTACGAGCAGTACTTC. The variable domain in full, with the rest retrieved from reference TRBV5-1 and TRBJ2-7, is KAGVTQTPRYLIKTRGQQVTLSCSPISGHRSVSWYQQTPGQGLQFLFEYFSETQRNKGNFPGRFSGRQFSNSRSEMNVSTLELGDSALYLCASSNEGQAYEQYFGPGTRLTVT.

This clonotype was recorded a few times. A read error may explain this, as a much larger clone is one base away. The chain couples TRBV20-1 to TRBJ2-1; 10 nucleotides agree with TRBD2. The J call may be faulty, since TRBJ2-7 better matches the DNA end. CDR3 length equals 15 residues. Germline CDR1 is DFQATT and CDR2 is SNEGSKA (reference sequence). DNA for the CDR3: TGCAGTGCAGCGGGGGGGTTGAGCTCCTACAATGAGCAGTACTTC. Protein product: CSAAGGLSSYNEQYF.